Below, one T cell receptor beta chain is given with its context. Its antigen is not known. Germline CDR1 reads SGHNT; CDR2 reads YENEEA. This CDR3 has 14 residues. The ends were cut back, 1 base at V and 4 bases at J, with 7 bases in the middle. This entry is derived from a study of radiotherapy plus CTLA-4 blockade in lung cancer. Study overall: Objective responses were observed in approximately 17% of patients, and disease control was achieved by about 30%. Findings of the study overall: Radiotherapy plus ipilimumab was followed by expansion in blood of tumor-derived TCR clones. Early clonal dynamics of blood T cells, together with interferon-beta, were reported as the best response predictor.

The assay was immunoSEQ multiplex PCR, and TCRdb's table has in-frame clones only and misses some. The sample contains some 52,000 clones, around four fifths of which appear only once. This TCR came from a human donor with non-small cell lung cancer who had a partial response to radiotherapy plus ipilimumab. The chain carries TRBV11-3 and TRBJ2-2, with D perhaps matching TRBD2 (5 bases). The sequences come from peripheral blood, collected from a patient treated with radiotherapy plus ipilimumab. The chain's CDR3 is CASSLGRGTGELFF. Here the CDR3 DNA reads TGTGCCAGCAGCTTAGGACGGGGCACCGGGGAGCTGTTTTTT.